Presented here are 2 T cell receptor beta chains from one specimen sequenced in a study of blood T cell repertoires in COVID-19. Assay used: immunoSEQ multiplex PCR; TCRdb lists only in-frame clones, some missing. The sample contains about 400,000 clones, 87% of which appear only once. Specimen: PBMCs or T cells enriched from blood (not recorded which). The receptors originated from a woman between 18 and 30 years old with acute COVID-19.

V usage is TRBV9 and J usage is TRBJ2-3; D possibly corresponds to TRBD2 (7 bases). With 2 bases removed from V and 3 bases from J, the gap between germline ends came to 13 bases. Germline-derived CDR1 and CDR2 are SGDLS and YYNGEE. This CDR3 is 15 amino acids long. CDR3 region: CASSVREGGTDTQYF. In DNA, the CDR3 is TGTGCCAGCAGCGTGAGGGAGGGGGGAACAGATACGCAGTATTTT.

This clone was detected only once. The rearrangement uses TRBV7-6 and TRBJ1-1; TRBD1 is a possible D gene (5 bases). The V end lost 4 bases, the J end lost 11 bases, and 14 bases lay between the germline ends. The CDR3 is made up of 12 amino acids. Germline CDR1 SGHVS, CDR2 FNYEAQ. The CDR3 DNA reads TGTGCCAGCAGCTCCCTCAGGGCCGGGGCTTTCTTT. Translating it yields CASSSLRAGAFF.